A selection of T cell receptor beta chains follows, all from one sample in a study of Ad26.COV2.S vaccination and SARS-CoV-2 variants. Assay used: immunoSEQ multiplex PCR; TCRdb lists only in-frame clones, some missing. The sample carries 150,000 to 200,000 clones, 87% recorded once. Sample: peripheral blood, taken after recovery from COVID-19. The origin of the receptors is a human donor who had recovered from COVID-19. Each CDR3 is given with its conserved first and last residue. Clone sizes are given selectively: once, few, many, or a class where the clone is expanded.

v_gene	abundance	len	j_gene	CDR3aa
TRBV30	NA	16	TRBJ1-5	CAWSAVGGARDQPQHF
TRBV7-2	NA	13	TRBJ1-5	CASSPDTYQPQHF
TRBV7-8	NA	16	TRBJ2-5	CASSFLAGNRAETQYF
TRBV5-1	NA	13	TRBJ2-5	CASAFSGEETQYF
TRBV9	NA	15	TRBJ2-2	CASSVGARGVGELFF
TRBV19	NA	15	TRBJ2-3	CASSTGTSGGSAQYF
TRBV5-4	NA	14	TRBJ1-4	CASSRGGENEKLFF
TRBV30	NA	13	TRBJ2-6	CAWEISGANVLTF
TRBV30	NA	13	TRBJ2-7	CAWSPGTSGGLYF
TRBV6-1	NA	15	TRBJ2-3	CASSEPGLAADTQYF
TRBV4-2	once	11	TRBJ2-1	CASSQGNEQFF
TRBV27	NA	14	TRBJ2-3	CASSSRRVTDTQYF
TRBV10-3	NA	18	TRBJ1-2	CAISEWPPTGGEYNGYTF
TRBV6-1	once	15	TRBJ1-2	CASSEAGRGGYGYTF
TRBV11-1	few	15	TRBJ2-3	CASSSLAGRGDTQYF
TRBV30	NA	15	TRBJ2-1	CAWSVGLPPYNEQFF
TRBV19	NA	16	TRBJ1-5	CASSTEEARSNQPQHF